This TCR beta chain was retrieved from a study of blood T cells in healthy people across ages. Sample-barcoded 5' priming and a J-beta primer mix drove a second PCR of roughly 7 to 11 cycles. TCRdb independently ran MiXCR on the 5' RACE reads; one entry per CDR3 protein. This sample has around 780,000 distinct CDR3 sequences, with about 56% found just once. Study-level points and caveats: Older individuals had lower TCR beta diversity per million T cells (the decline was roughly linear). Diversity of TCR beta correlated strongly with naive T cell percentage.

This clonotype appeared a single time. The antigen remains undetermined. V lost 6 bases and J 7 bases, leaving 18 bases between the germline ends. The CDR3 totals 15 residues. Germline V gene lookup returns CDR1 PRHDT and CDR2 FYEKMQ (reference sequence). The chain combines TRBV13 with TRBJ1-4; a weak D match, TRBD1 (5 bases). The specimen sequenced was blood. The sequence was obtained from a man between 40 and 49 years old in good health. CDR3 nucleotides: TGTGCCAGCAGGGGGCAGTGGGTCATGAGTGAAAAACTGTTTTTT. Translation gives CASRGQWVMSEKLFF.